Listed below are T cell receptor beta chains from one sample, sequenced in a study of T cell changes during pregnancy in multiple sclerosis. Sequencing was performed with immunoSEQ multiplex PCR; in TCRdb, only in-frame clones are kept and a portion is missing. The sample carries about 83,000 clones, 90% to 95% recorded once. Material: peripheral blood, obtained in the second trimester of pregnancy. The receptors shown here come from a female donor with multiple sclerosis, enrolled in a pregnancy study. The CDR3 runs from the conserved cysteine through the conserved F or W. A D gene is named only where the DNA matches it firmly. Not every row has a clone size; where given, it reads once, few, many or a size class.

J gene | clone size | V gene | D gene | CDR3 protein | CDR3 DNA
TRBJ2-2 | . | TRBV15 | TRBD2 | CATSGSGGITGELFF | TGTGCCACCAGCGGTAGCGGGGGGATCACCGGGGAGCTGTTTTTT
TRBJ2-3 | . | TRBV7-8 | TRBD2 | CASSVTSGSDTQYF | TGTGCCAGCAGCGTTACTAGCGGGAGCGATACGCAGTATTTT
TRBJ2-6 | . | TRBV5-8 | . | CASSTGRGNVLTF | TGTGCCAGCAGCACCGGACGGGGCAACGTCCTGACTTTC
TRBJ2-7 | . | TRBV7-9 | . | CASSGTGYTYEQYF | TGTGCCAGCAGCGGAACAGGGTACACCTACGAGCAGTACTTC
TRBJ2-1 | once | TRBV27 | TRBD2 | CASSSLLATDHNEQFF | TGTGCCAGCAGTTCCCTACTAGCGACTGACCACAATGAGCAGTTCTTC
TRBJ2-2 | . | TRBV7-8 | . | CASSLVIQGGDTGELFF | TGTGCCAGCAGCTTAGTCATCCAGGGTGGAGACACCGGGGAGCTGTTTTTT
TRBJ2-5 | . | TRBV4-1 | TRBD2 | CASSPSGNQETQYF | TGCGCCAGCAGCCCTAGCGGAAACCAAGAGACCCAGTACTTC
TRBJ2-7 | . | TRBV4-1 | . | CASSRAREYPYEQYF | TGCGCCAGCAGCCGAGCCCGGGAGTATCCCTACGAGCAGTACTTC
TRBJ1-5 | . | TRBV19 | TRBD1 | CASSTPGQGATQHF | TGTGCCAGTAGCACCCCGGGACAGGGGGCGACACAGCATTTT
TRBJ1-5 | . | TRBV19 | TRBD1 | CASSIDRGPNQPQHF | TGTGCCAGTAGTATTGACAGGGGACCTAATCAGCCCCAGCATTTT
TRBJ2-6 | . | TRBV19 | . | CASSMRGTAQLSGANVLTF | TGTGCCAGTAGTATGCGCGGGACAGCTCAACTTTCTGGGGCCAACGTCCTGACTTTC
TRBJ1-5 | . | TRBV7-2 | TRBD1 | CASSLQGAYSNQPQHF | TGTGCCAGCAGTCTCCAGGGGGCTTATAGCAATCAGCCCCAGCATTTT
TRBJ2-3 | . | TRBV27 | . | CASSSAFGGMGTQYF | TGTGCCAGCAGCTCCGCTTTTGGCGGGATGGGTACGCAGTATTTT
TRBJ2-2 | . | TRBV19 | . | CASSGDRHTGELFF | TGTGCCAGTAGTGGCGACAGGCACACCGGGGAGCTGTTTTTT
TRBJ1-2 | once | TRBV27 | . | CASSSRGSYGYTF | TGTGCCAGCAGTTCTAGGGGTAGCTATGGCTACACCTTC
TRBJ2-3 | . | TRBV5-1 | TRBD2 | CASTLAGSTDTQYF | TGCGCCAGCACTCTAGCGGGCAGCACAGATACGCAGTATTTT
TRBJ1-1 | . | TRBV27 | TRBD1 | CASSLDVPGQSNTEAFF | TGTGCCAGCAGTTTAGATGTACCGGGACAGTCGAACACTGAAGCTTTCTTT
TRBJ2-2 | . | TRBV11-2 | . | CASSLDPTVGGELFF | TGTGCCAGCAGCTTAGATCCCACAGTGGGCGGGGAGCTGTTTTTT
TRBJ2-7 | . | TRBV29-1 | . | CSVEDVTGTYEQYF | TGCAGCGTTGAAGATGTAACAGGGACCTACGAGCAGTACTTC
TRBJ2-7 | . | TRBV5-1 | TRBD1 | CASSLEGAGYEQYF | TGCGCCAGCAGCTTGGAGGGGGCGGGTTACGAGCAGTACTTC